The clone carrying this TCR beta chain was detected only a few times. This sample was taken from a study of cytomegalovirus exposure and HLA in healthy donors. With 5 bases clipped from V and 3 bases from J, the junction kept 1 base outside the gene matches. Per germline, CDR1 MDHEN and CDR2 SYDVKM. This CDR3 is 13 amino acids long. The primer mix had 60 Vbeta and 13 Jbeta primers. Assay used: immunoSEQ multiplex PCR; TCRdb lists only in-frame clones, some missing. The table has some 110,000 clones, about 74% seen once. The chain combines TRBV28 with TRBJ1-2; TRBD1 matches 9 bases. The sequence came from a man aged 30 to 45 in good health and CMV-seropositive. Sequencing was done on a sample of PBMCs. The CDR3 nucleotides read TGTGCCAGCAGTCGACAGGGGGACTATGGCTACACCTTC. Its translation is CASSRQGDYGYTF.